Listed below are T cell receptor beta chains from one sample, sequenced in a study of STAT3 mutations in large granular lymphocyte leukemia. Profiling relied on immunoSEQ multiplex PCR, and the TCRdb table lists in-frame clones only, not all of them. Found here are roughly 46,000 clones, about 81% of them singletons; the top ten hold 0.43%. The sample consisted of PBMCs. The source is a human donor with T large granular lymphocyte leukemia. Some clones in this sample may be carry-over from other donors' samples. Each CDR3 is given with its conserved first and last residue. Fields, in order: V gene, clone size, J gene, D gene, CDR3 protein, CDR3 DNA. A D gene is named only where the DNA matches it firmly. Expanded clones are given a class, and other clones once, few, many or no size at all.

v_gene: TRBV28
abundance: .
j_gene: TRBJ2-7
d_gene: TRBD1
CDR3aa: CASSLRQGSYEQYF
CDR3nt: TGTGCCAGCAGTTTAAGACAGGGGAGCTACGAGCAGTACTTC

v_gene: TRBV7-9
abundance: .
j_gene: TRBJ2-5
d_gene: TRBD1
CDR3aa: CASSRGQGASWEKETQYF
CDR3nt: TGTGCCAGCAGCCGAGGACAGGGGGCTTCCTGGGAGAAGGAGACCCAGTACTTC

v_gene: TRBV15
abundance: .
j_gene: TRBJ2-5
d_gene: .
CDR3aa: CATSRVRGYQETQYF
CDR3nt: TGTGCCACCAGCAGAGTCCGGGGGTACCAAGAGACCCAGTACTTC

v_gene: TRBV6-1
abundance: .
j_gene: TRBJ2-3
d_gene: TRBD1
CDR3aa: CASSERGPTTDTQYF
CDR3nt: TGTGCCAGCAGTGAAAGGGGGCCAACCACAGATACGCAGTATTTT

v_gene: TRBV5-8
abundance: .
j_gene: TRBJ1-5
d_gene: TRBD1
CDR3aa: CASSLSGGGDQPQHF
CDR3nt: TGTGCCAGCAGCTTGTCAGGGGGTGGTGATCAGCCCCAGCATTTT

v_gene: TRBV7-9
abundance: .
j_gene: TRBJ1-1
d_gene: TRBD1
CDR3aa: CASSPDRGGIEAFF
CDR3nt: TGTGCCAGCAGCCCTGACAGGGGCGGGATTGAAGCTTTCTTT

v_gene: TRBV6-6
abundance: .
j_gene: TRBJ1-5
d_gene: .
CDR3aa: CASSPDGNQPQHF
CDR3nt: TGTGCCAGCAGCCCCGACGGCAATCAGCCCCAGCATTTT

v_gene: TRBV4-3
abundance: few
j_gene: TRBJ1-4
d_gene: .
CDR3aa: CASSQPQKLFF
CDR3nt: TGCGCCAGCAGCCAGCCGCAAAAACTGTTTTTT

v_gene: TRBV11-2
abundance: .
j_gene: TRBJ2-5
d_gene: TRBD2
CDR3aa: CASSLDLGGEETQYF
CDR3nt: TGTGCCAGCAGCTTAGATCTGGGGGGGGAAGAGACCCAGTACTTC

v_gene: TRBV27
abundance: once
j_gene: TRBJ2-5
d_gene: TRBD2
CDR3aa: CASSPQTSRLSETQYF
CDR3nt: TGTGCCAGCAGTCCGCAGACTAGCCGCCTTTCGGAGACCCAGTACTTC

v_gene: TRBV27
abundance: .
j_gene: TRBJ2-5
d_gene: TRBD2
CDR3aa: CASSFQAGGLETQYF
CDR3nt: TGTGCCAGCAGTTTTCAAGCGGGGGGGCTTGAGACCCAGTACTTC

v_gene: TRBV28
abundance: .
j_gene: TRBJ1-1
d_gene: .
CDR3aa: CASSLSTEAFF
CDR3nt: TGTGCCAGCAGTTTATCCACTGAAGCTTTCTTT

v_gene: TRBV18
abundance: .
j_gene: TRBJ2-3
d_gene: TRBD1
CDR3aa: CASSPQGGADTQYF
CDR3nt: TGTGCCAGCTCACCTCAAGGGGGCGCGGATACGCAGTATTTT

v_gene: TRBV29-1
abundance: .
j_gene: TRBJ1-2
d_gene: TRBD1
CDR3aa: CSVEGDSRDVGYTF
CDR3nt: TGCAGCGTTGAAGGGGACAGCCGTGATGTTGGCTACACCTTC

v_gene: TRBV7-2
abundance: .
j_gene: TRBJ2-5
d_gene: .
CDR3aa: CASSVTVETQYF
CDR3nt: TGTGCCAGCAGCGTTACAGTGGAGACCCAGTACTTC

v_gene: TRBV27
abundance: .
j_gene: TRBJ1-4
d_gene: .
CDR3aa: CASSLQPGGEILFF
CDR3nt: TGTGCCAGCAGTTTACAACCGGGGGGAGAAATACTGTTTTTT

v_gene: TRBV30
abundance: .
j_gene: TRBJ1-2
d_gene: .
CDR3aa: CAWSTTYGEYGYTF
CDR3nt: TGTGCCTGGAGTACTACCTACGGGGAATATGGCTACACCTTC

v_gene: TRBV5-4
abundance: .
j_gene: TRBJ2-2
d_gene: .
CDR3aa: CASSSPWTTEHGELFF
CDR3nt: TGTGCCAGCAGCTCACCTTGGACGACAGAGCACGGGGAGCTGTTTTTT

v_gene: TRBV27
abundance: .
j_gene: TRBJ1-6
d_gene: .
CDR3aa: CASRPVQLSSYNSPLHF
CDR3nt: TGTGCCAGCAGGCCAGTTCAGCTGAGCTCCTATAATTCACCCCTCCACTTT

v_gene: TRBV14
abundance: .
j_gene: TRBJ1-2
d_gene: .
CDR3aa: CASSQVGFYGYTF
CDR3nt: TGTGCCAGCAGCCAAGTGGGGTTCTATGGCTACACCTTC

v_gene: TRBV30
abundance: .
j_gene: TRBJ2-3
d_gene: TRBD2
CDR3aa: CAWELAGLSDTQYF
CDR3nt: TGTGCCTGGGAACTAGCGGGGCTTTCAGATACGCAGTATTTT

v_gene: TRBV5-4
abundance: .
j_gene: TRBJ1-3
d_gene: TRBD1
CDR3aa: CASSLGTGVGNTIYF
CDR3nt: TGTGCCAGCAGCTTGGGAACAGGGGTCGGAAACACCATATATTTT

v_gene: TRBV2
abundance: few
j_gene: TRBJ2-5
d_gene: TRBD1
CDR3aa: CASNTRDRGETQYF
CDR3nt: TGTGCCAGCAACACCCGGGACAGGGGAGAGACCCAGTACTTC

v_gene: TRBV6-6
abundance: .
j_gene: TRBJ2-5
d_gene: .
CDR3aa: CASSYSSAVQETQYF
CDR3nt: TGTGCCAGCAGTTACTCATCGGCAGTTCAAGAGACCCAGTACTTC

v_gene: TRBV2
abundance: .
j_gene: TRBJ2-2
d_gene: .
CDR3aa: CASNMNTGELFF
CDR3nt: TGTGCCAGTAATATGAACACCGGGGAGCTGTTTTTT

v_gene: TRBV2
abundance: .
j_gene: TRBJ2-1
d_gene: TRBD2
CDR3aa: CASTRPSGGPSSYNEQFF
CDR3nt: TGTGCCAGCACCCGGCCTAGCGGGGGCCCCAGCTCCTACAATGAGCAGTTCTTC

v_gene: TRBV5-1
abundance: .
j_gene: TRBJ2-7
d_gene: TRBD1
CDR3aa: CATRQGVSSYEQYF
CDR3nt: TGCGCCACCCGACAGGGGGTTAGCTCCTACGAGCAGTACTTC

v_gene: TRBV10-3
abundance: .
j_gene: TRBJ2-7
d_gene: .
CDR3aa: CAISGQASNYEQYF
CDR3nt: TGTGCCATCAGTGGACAGGCCTCGAACTACGAGCAGTACTTC

v_gene: TRBV5-6
abundance: .
j_gene: TRBJ1-6
d_gene: .
CDR3aa: CASSPRRGTNSYNSPLHF
CDR3nt: TGTGCCAGCAGCCCAAGGCGGGGGACGAACTCCTATAATTCACCCCTCCACTTT

v_gene: TRBV7-9
abundance: .
j_gene: TRBJ2-1
d_gene: .
CDR3aa: CASSFPPQGGSYNEQFF
CDR3nt: TGTGCCAGCAGCTTCCCACCACAGGGTGGGTCCTACAATGAGCAGTTCTTC

v_gene: TRBV18
abundance: .
j_gene: TRBJ2-5
d_gene: .
CDR3aa: CASSPEETQYF
CDR3nt: TGTGCCAGCTCCCCTGAGGAGACCCAGTACTTC

v_gene: TRBV28
abundance: .
j_gene: TRBJ1-1
d_gene: .
CDR3aa: CASSRSTNTEAFF
CDR3nt: TGTGCCAGCAGTCGATCCACAAACACTGAAGCTTTCTTT

v_gene: TRBV5-6
abundance: .
j_gene: TRBJ2-6
d_gene: .
CDR3aa: CASSSTRQLSGANVLTF
CDR3nt: TGTGCCAGCAGCTCAACCCGACAGCTTTCTGGGGCCAACGTCCTGACTTTC